Each of the 29 T cell receptor beta chains below was sequenced from the same sample in a study of blood T cells in healthy people across ages. A second PCR of roughly 7 to 11 cycles used a sample-barcoded 5' primer and a J-beta primer mix. MiXCR, run by TCRdb on the 5' RACE reads, gives a single entry per CDR3 protein. The sample lists around 1,500,000 distinct CDR3 sequences; about 43% were seen once. Source material: blood. These receptors were collected from a woman aged 18-30 years in good health.

In regard to this clonotype: The junction shows a germline mismatch at one end, possibly a read error. This chain joins TRBV9 and TRBJ2-3; TRBD2 agrees at 7 bases. Germline V gene sequence: CDR1 SGDLS, CDR2 YYNGEE. The CDR3 consists of 16 residues. The CDR3, as DNA: TGTGCCAGCAGCGTAGGAACGGGGGGACCCACAGGTACGCAGTATTTT. Its translation is CASSVGTGGPTGTQYF.

This clonotype occurred a few times. The chain employs TRBV28 and TRBJ2-1, with D perhaps TRBD1 or TRBD2 (5 bases each). The J call may be incorrect, as the DNA end agrees better with TRBJ2-7. Germline CDR1 reads MDHEN; CDR2 reads SYDVKM. The CDR3 totals 16 residues. The CDR3 DNA follows: TGTGCCAGCAGTTTATATAAGGGACCCAACATAAGCGAGCAGTACTTC. It yields the protein CASSLYKGPNISEQYF.

This clonotype was seen ten or more times. J is TRBJ2-5 and V is TRBV4-1, with 12 bases identical to TRBD2. CDR1 is MGHRA and CDR2 is YSYEKL in the germline V gene. V shed 4 bases, J shed 11 bases, and the junction held 8 bases outside the gene matches. CDR3 length: 14 residues. The DNA for the CDR3 is TGCGCCAGCAGCCCCCTAGCGGGAGGGCTTGAGCAGTACTTC. Translated, it gives CASSPLAGGLEQYF.

The chain recombines TRBV6-1 with TRBJ2-7; no reliable D call. The V end lost 6 bases, the J end lost 7 bases, and 25 bases lay between the germline ends. Per germline, CDR1 MNHNS and CDR2 SASEGT. This CDR3 is 16 amino acids long. Here the CDR3 reads CASREPAGYDEGEQYF. The CDR3 nucleotides read TGTGCCAGCAGGGAACCGGCCGGGTATGATGAAGGGGAGCAGTACTTC.

Points on this clonotype: At one boundary the junction diverges from the germline segment, which might be a read error. The V gene is TRBV4-1, the J gene TRBJ1-2, with D perhaps matching TRBD1 (5 bases). This CDR3 contains 18 residues. Looked up from germline, CDR1 is MGHRA and CDR2 is YSYEKL. DNA for the CDR3: TGCGCCAGCAGCCAAGATCCGCCCGGGGCCCACACTAACGATGGCTACACCTTC. Its translation: CASSQDPPGAHTNDGYTF.

The chain uses TRBV6-5 and TRBJ1-6, with unresolved D. Germline CDR1 reads MNHEY; CDR2 reads SVGAGI. The CDR3 spans 14 residues. The V gene lost 6 bases and the J gene lost 7 bases, with 13 bases spanning the gap. The CDR3 region is CASRLDQGNSPLHF. The CDR3 DNA is TGTGCCAGCAGACTAGACCAAGGGAATTCACCCCTCCACTTT.

The chain joins TRBV20-1 to TRBJ1-2, with D uncertain. This CDR3 region has 13 residues. CDR1 is DFQATT, CDR2 SNEGSKA, per germline (reference sequence). Trimming cost V 6 bases and J 1 base, with 12 bases left between them. The CDR3 spells CSARASGNYGYTF. The CDR3 region has the DNA TGCAGTGCCCGAGCCTCCGGTAACTATGGCTACACCTTC.

This clonotype was observed a handful of times. This chain joins TRBV20-1 and TRBJ1-2; D gene uncertain. Germline V gives CDR1 DFQATT, CDR2 SNEGSKA (reference sequence). V lost 0 bases and J 8 bases, leaving 7 bases between the germline ends. The CDR3 is 11 residues long. CDR3 in amino acids: CSARDGLGYTF. CDR3 DNA sequence: TGCAGTGCTAGAGACGGTTTGGGCTACACCTTC.

The genes are TRBV18 and TRBJ2-3, with 10 bases that match TRBD2. This CDR3 spans 16 amino acids. Germline CDR1 KGHSH, CDR2 LQKENI. The V and J ends lost 2 bases and 3 bases, in that order; junction bases with no gene match: 5. CDR3 DNA: TGTGCCAGCTCACCAGATAGCGGGAGGTCAACAGATACGCAGTATTTT. This codes for CASSPDSGRSTDTQYF.

Written as DNA, the CDR3 is TGCGCCAGCAGCTTGGCCGGGTTGGTGAACACTGAAGCTTTCTTT. This sequence encodes CASSLAGLVNTEAFF. This sequence joins TRBV5-1 and TRBJ1-1; D not certain. Trimming took off 0 bases at V and 0 bases at J, with 9 bases between the two ends. CDR1 and CDR2 (germline): SGHRS, YFSETQ. This CDR3 contains 15 residues.

The chain uses TRBV20-1 and TRBJ2-5, with D perhaps assigned TRBD1 or TRBD2 (7 bases each). This CDR3 is built from 18 residues. Germline lookup yields CDR1 DFQATT and CDR2 SNEGSKA (reference sequence). Trimming stripped 7 bases from V and 11 bases from J, with 38 bases between. The CDR3 region is CSVSRGILRGRAWREQYF. For the CDR3, the DNA is TGCAGTGTGAGCAGGGGGATACTTAGGGGGAGGGCCTGGAGGGAGCAGTACTTC.

The chain recombines TRBV9 with TRBJ2-7; D unclear. The CDR3 contains 14 residues. The V end was cut by 0 bases, the J end by 3 bases, with 10 bases between. CDR1 and CDR2 from the germline V gene are SGDLS and YYNGEE. CDR3 nucleotide sequence: TGTGCCAGCAGCGTAGGTATGGGATTCTACGAGCAGTACTTC. Residues: CASSVGMGFYEQYF.

J is TRBJ2-1 and V is TRBV18, with 8 nucleotides matching TRBD2. The ends lost 1 base at V and 8 bases at J; junction bases unmatched: 4. CDR1 is KGHSH and CDR2 is LQKENI in the germline V gene. The CDR3 has 14 residues. CDR3 bases: TGTGCCAGCTCACCACGTGGACTAGCTGATGAGCAGTTCTTC. It yields the protein CASSPRGLADEQFF.

In this sample, this clonotype turned up a few times. The chain is built from TRBV20-1 and TRBJ2-1; 8 bases map to TRBD2. CDR1 DFQATT and CDR2 SNEGSKA come from the germline V gene (reference sequence). This CDR3 has 14 amino acids. V lost 2 bases and J lost 4; bases outside the gene matches: 4. The DNA for the CDR3 is TGCAGTGCTAGATCCGGGGGGGTTTACAATGAGCAGTTCTTC. It codes for CSARSGGVYNEQFF.

The V and J genes are TRBV20-1 and TRBJ1-6; D gene unclear. The CDR3 has 16 residues. Trimming took 0 bases from V and 9 from J, leaving 18 bases between them. The germline CDR1 and CDR2 sequences are DFQATT and SNEGSKA (reference sequence). This CDR3 is CSARDHHKLWSSPLHF. The CDR3, as DNA: TGCAGTGCTAGAGATCATCACAAGCTCTGGAGTTCACCCCTCCACTTT.

The chain employs TRBV4-2 and TRBJ1-2; perhaps TRBD1 as D (6 bases). V was cut by 1 base and J by 7 bases, with 10 bases left in between. CDR3 size: 13 residues. The germline gives CDR1 LGHNA, CDR2 YNFKEQ. For the CDR3, the DNA is TGTGCCAGCAGCCAAGGATTAGGGGGTGGCTACACCTTC. Amino acids: CASSQGLGGGYTF.

This clonotype was recorded a few times. The chain's CDR3 is CASSQGSGTNYGYTF. Here the CDR3 DNA reads TGTGCCAGCAGCCAAGGAAGCGGAACTAACTATGGCTACACCTTC. The gene calls are TRBV14 and TRBJ1-2; D is unclear. CDR1 and CDR2 (germline): SGHDN, FVKESK. CDR3 length equals 15 residues. Trimming took off 1 base at V and 0 bases at J, with 9 bases between the two ends.

This sequence joins TRBV6-5 and TRBJ2-2; TRBD2 matches at 8 bases. CDR1 and CDR2 from the germline V gene are MNHEY and SVGAGI. Trimming removed 0 bases from V and 6 bases from J; junction bases left unmatched: 6. The CDR3 extends over 16 amino acids. CDR3: CASSYSKVGGAGELFF. The CDR3 nucleotides read TGTGCCAGCAGTTACTCGAAGGTCGGGGGGGCCGGGGAGCTGTTTTTT.

The chain employs TRBV6-1 and TRBJ2-7; TRBD1 might be the D (6 bases). Germline CDR1 and CDR2: MNHNS and SASEGT. This CDR3 is 13 amino acids long. Trimming removed 5 bases at V and 7 bases at J, with 15 bases between. The CDR3 sequence: CASSRGQLNEQYF. Written as DNA, the CDR3 is TGTGCCAGCAGTAGAGGACAGCTCAATGAGCAGTACTTC.

The chain recombines TRBV20-1 with TRBJ2-5; D may match TRBD1 or TRBD2 (5 bases each). Trimming took off 6 bases at V and 2 bases at J, with 10 bases between the two ends. The length of the CDR3 is 12 residues. CDR1 and CDR2 from the germline V gene are DFQATT and SNEGSKA (reference sequence). The CDR3 nucleotides read TGCAGTGCCGGGACCGAGCAAGAGACCCAGTACTTC. Its protein product is CSAGTEQETQYF.

This chain connects TRBV12-3 or TRBV12-4 to TRBJ2-5; 12 nucleotides agree with TRBD2. The CDR3 has 16 amino acids. V trimming: 4 bases; J trimming: 3 bases; junction bases outside the gene matches: 6. This CDR3 reads CASSWGLAGGKETQYF. As DNA, the CDR3 is TGTGCCAGCAGTTGGGGCCTAGCGGGGGGGAAAGAGACCCAGTACTTC.

V and J are TRBV6-1 and TRBJ1-1; D unclear. Germline V CDR1 and CDR2: MNHNS, SASEGT. V was cut by 3 bases and J by 5 bases, with 7 bases left in between. The CDR3 covers 12 residues. CDR3 sequence (DNA): TGTGCCAGCAGTGATCTCTTGACTGAAGCTTTCTTT. Translated: CASSDLLTEAFF.

The chain is built from TRBV20-1 and TRBJ2-7, with 9 bases aligning to TRBD1. CDR3 length equals 12 residues. CDR1 is DFQATT, CDR2 SNEGSKA, per germline (reference sequence). V was pared by 6 bases and J by 3 bases, with 3 bases of the junction left unmatched. The CDR3 nucleotides are TGCAGTGCAAAGACAGGGGGCTACGAGCAGTACTTC. This sequence encodes CSAKTGGYEQYF.

DNA for the CDR3: TGTGCCACCAGCAGAGATAGAGAAGAGCAGTTCTTC. Its protein is CATSRDREEQFF. The chain recombines TRBV15 with TRBJ2-1; D gene unclear. Germline V gene data show CDR1 as LNHNV and CDR2 as YYDKDF (reference sequence). This CDR3 has 12 amino acids. V gave up 0 bases and J gave up 10 bases, with 7 bases separating them.

The chain employs TRBV2 and TRBJ1-2; D perhaps matches TRBD1 (6 bases). This CDR3 contains 11 residues. Trimming took 7 bases from V and 7 from J, leaving 10 bases between them. Germline CDR1 SNHLY, CDR2 FYNNEI. The CDR3 DNA follows: TGTGCCAGCAAACAGACAGGTGGCTACACCTTC. It codes for CASKQTGGYTF. Looking up the rest from reference TRBV2 and TRBJ1-2 gives the full variable domain: EPEVTQTPSHQVTQMGQEVILRCVPISNHLYFYWYRQILGQKVEFLVSFYNNEISEKSEIFDDQFSVERPDGSNFTLKIRSTKLEDSAMYFCASKQTGGYTFGSGTRLTVV.

This clonotype appeared a few times. The chain combines TRBV7-2 with TRBJ2-1, with D maybe TRBD2 (5 bases). The CDR3 consists of 15 residues. Trimming took 2 bases from V and 6 from J, leaving 14 bases between them. Germline V gene sequence: CDR1 SGHTA, CDR2 FQGNSA. This CDR3 reads CASSLFAPSRNEQFF. The DNA for the CDR3 is TGTGCCAGCAGCTTATTTGCGCCTAGCCGCAATGAGCAGTTCTTC.

The V gene is TRBV4-1, the J gene TRBJ2-2; D is perhaps TRBD1 or TRBD2 (6 bases each). The V and J ends lost 0 bases and 6 bases respectively, with 11 bases between them. There are 15 residues in the CDR3. The germline V gene encodes CDR1 MGHRA and CDR2 YSYEKL. The DNA for the CDR3 is TGCGCCAGCAGCCAAGAAGGGGGACTCCCCGGGGAGCTGTTTTTT. This encodes CASSQEGGLPGELFF.

The chain employs TRBV30 and TRBJ2-7; D uncertain. Germline CDR1 GTSNPN, CDR2 SVGIG (reference sequence). V was shortened by 0 bases and J by 3 bases, with 9 bases between the two germline ends. This CDR3 is 13 amino acids long. Here the CDR3 reads CAWSVSAFYEQYF. CDR3 in DNA: TGTGCCTGGAGTGTATCGGCATTCTACGAGCAGTACTTC.

A few counts support this clonotype. The chain recombines TRBV6-5 with TRBJ1-2; no firm D call. This CDR3 has 17 residues. The V end was cut by 2 bases, the J end by 8 bases, with 24 bases between. The germline CDR1 and CDR2 sequences are MNHEY and SVGAGI. CDR3 protein: CASSYQERTLGRCGYTF. The CDR3 DNA reads TGTGCCAGCAGTTACCAAGAGAGGACCCTTGGAAGGTGCGGCTACACCTTC.